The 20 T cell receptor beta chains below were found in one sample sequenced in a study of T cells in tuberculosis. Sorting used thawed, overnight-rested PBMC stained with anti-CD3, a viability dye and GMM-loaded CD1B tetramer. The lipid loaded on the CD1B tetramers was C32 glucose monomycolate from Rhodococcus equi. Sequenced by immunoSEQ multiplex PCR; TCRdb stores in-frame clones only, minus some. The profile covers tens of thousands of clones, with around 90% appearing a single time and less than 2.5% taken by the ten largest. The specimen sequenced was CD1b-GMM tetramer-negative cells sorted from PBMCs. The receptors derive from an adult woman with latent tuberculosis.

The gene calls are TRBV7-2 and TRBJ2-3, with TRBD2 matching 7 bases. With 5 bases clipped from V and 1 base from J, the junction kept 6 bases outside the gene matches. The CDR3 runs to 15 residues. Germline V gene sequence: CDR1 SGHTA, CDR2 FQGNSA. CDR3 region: CASSTSVSGTDTQYF. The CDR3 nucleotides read TGTGCCAGCAGCACTAGCGTATCGGGCACAGATACGCAGTATTTT.

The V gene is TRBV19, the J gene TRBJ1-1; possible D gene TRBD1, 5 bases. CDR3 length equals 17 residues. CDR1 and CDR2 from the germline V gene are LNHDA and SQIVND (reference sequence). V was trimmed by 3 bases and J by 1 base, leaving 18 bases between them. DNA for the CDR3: TGTGCCAGTAGTATTTTTCCGTGGGGCGGAACGAACACTGAAGCTTTCTTT. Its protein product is CASSIFPWGGTNTEAFF.

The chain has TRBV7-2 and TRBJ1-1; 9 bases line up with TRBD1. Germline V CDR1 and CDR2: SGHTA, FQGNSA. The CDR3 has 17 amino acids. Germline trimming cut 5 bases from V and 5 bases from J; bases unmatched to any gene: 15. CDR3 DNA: TGTGCCAGCAGCCCCCTTACAGGGGGCCGGGTTTGGACTGAAGCTTTCTTT. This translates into CASSPLTGGRVWTEAFF.

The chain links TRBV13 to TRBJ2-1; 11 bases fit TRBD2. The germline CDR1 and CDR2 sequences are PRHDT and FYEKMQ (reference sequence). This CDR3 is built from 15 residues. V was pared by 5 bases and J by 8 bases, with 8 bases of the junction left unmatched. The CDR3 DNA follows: TGTGCCAGCAGCGGTAGCGGGGGGGCGACCGATGAGCAGTTCTTC. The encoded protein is CASSGSGGATDEQFF.

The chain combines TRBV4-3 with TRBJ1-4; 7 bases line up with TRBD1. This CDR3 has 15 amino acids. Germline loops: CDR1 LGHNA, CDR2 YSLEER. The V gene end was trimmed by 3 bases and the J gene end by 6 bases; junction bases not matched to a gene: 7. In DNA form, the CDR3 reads TGCGCCAGCAGCCAGAGGGGGCTGGGGGATGAAAAACTGTTTTTT. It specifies CASSQRGLGDEKLFF.

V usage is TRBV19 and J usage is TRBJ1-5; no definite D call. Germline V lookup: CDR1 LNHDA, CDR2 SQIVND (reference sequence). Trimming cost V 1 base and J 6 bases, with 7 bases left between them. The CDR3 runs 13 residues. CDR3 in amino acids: CASSIGRGQPQHF. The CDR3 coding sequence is TGTGCCAGTAGTATAGGACGGGGTCAGCCCCAGCATTTT.

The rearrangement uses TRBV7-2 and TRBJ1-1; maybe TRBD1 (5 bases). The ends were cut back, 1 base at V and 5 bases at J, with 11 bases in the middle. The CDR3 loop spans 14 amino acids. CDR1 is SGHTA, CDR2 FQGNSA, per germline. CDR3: CASSLVGGRTEAFF. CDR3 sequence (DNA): TGTGCCAGCAGCTTAGTGGGGGGGAGGACTGAAGCTTTCTTT.

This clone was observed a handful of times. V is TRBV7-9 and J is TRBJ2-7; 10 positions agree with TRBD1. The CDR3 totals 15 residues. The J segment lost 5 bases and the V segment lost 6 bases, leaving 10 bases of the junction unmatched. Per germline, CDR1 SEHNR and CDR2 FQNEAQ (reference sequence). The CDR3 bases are TGTGCCAGCAGTTCCGGGACAGGGGATCTCCACGAGCAGTACTTC. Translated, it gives CASSSGTGDLHEQYF.

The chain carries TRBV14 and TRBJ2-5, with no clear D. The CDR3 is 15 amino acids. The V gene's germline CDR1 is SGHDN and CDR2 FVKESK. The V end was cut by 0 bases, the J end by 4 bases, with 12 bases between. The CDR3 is CASSQDKLIGETQYF. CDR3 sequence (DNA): TGTGCCAGCAGCCAAGACAAACTCATCGGAGAGACCCAGTACTTC.

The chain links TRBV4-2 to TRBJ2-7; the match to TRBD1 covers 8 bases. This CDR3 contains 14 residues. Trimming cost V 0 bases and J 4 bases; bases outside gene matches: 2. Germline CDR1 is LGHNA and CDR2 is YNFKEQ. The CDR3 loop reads CASSQEWTGYEQYF. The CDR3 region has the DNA TGTGCCAGCAGCCAAGAGTGGACAGGGTACGAGCAGTACTTC.

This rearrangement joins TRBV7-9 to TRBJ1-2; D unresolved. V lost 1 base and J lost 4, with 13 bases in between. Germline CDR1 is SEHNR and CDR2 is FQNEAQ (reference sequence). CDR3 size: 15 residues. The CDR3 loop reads CASSLVGHMLYGYTF. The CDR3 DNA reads TGTGCCAGCAGCTTAGTTGGTCACATGCTCTATGGCTACACCTTC.

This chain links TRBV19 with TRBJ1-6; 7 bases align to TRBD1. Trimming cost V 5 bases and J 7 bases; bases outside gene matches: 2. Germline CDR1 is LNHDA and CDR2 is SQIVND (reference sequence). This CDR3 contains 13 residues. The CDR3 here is CASSLQGNSPLHF. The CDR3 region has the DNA TGTGCCAGTAGTCTACAGGGGAATTCACCCCTCCACTTT. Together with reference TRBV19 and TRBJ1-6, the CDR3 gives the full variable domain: DGGITQSPKYLFRKEGQNVTLSCEQNLNHDAMYWYRQDPGQGLRLIYYSQIVNDFQKGDIAEGYSVSREKKESFPLTVTSAQKNPTAFYLCASSLQGNSPLHFGNGTRLTVT.

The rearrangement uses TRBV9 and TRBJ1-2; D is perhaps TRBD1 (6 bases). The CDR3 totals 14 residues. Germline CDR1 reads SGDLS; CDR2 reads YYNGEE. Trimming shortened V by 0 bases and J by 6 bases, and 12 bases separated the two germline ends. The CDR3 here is CASSVAAQGNGYTF. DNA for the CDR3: TGTGCCAGCAGCGTAGCGGCACAGGGAAATGGCTACACCTTC.

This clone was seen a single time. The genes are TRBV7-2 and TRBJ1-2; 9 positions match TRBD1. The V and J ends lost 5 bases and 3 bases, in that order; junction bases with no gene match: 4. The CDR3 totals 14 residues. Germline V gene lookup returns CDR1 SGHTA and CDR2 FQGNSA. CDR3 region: CASSPTGGDYGYTF. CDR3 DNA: TGTGCCAGCAGCCCGACAGGGGGTGACTATGGCTACACCTTC.

Here the CDR3 DNA reads TGTGCCAGCAGCTTCTCCAATCAGCCCCAGCATTTT. This sequence encodes CASSFSNQPQHF. The chain uses TRBV13 and TRBJ1-5, with no clear D. CDR3 size: 12 residues. V dropped 3 bases and J dropped 3 bases, with 3 bases sitting between them. Germline V gene data show CDR1 as PRHDT and CDR2 as FYEKMQ (reference sequence).

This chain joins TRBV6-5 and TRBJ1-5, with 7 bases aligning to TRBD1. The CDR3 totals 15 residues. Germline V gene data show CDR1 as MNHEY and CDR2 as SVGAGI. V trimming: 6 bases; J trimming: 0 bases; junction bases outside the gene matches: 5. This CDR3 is CASSSDRNSNQPQHF. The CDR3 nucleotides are TGTGCCAGCAGCTCGGACAGGAATAGCAATCAGCCCCAGCATTTT.

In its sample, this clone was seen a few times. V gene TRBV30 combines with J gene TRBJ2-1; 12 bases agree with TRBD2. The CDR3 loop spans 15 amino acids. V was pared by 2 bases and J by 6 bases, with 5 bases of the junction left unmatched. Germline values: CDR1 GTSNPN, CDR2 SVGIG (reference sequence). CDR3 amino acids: CAWSRLAGEVNEQFF. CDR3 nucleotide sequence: TGTGCCTGGAGTAGACTAGCGGGGGAGGTCAATGAGCAGTTCTTC.

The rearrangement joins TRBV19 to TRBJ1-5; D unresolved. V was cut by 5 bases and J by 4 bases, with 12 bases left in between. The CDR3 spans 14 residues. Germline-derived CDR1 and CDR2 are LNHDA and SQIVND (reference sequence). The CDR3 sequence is CASSAAMTNQPQHF. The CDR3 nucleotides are TGTGCCAGTAGTGCGGCGATGACGAATCAGCCCCAGCATTTT.

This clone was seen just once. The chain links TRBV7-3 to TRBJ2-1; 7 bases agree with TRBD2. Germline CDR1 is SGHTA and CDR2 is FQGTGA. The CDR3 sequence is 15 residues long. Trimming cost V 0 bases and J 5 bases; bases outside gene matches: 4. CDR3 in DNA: TGTGCCAGCAGCTTAACCCAGCGGGGTGACAATGAGCAGTTCTTC. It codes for CASSLTQRGDNEQFF.

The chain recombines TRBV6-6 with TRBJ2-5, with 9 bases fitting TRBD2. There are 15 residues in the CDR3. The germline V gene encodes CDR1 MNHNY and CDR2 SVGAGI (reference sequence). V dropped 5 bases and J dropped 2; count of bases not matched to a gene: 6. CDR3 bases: TGTGCCAGCAGTCCTACGGCGGGGGGGCAAGAGACCCAGTACTTC. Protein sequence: CASSPTAGGQETQYF.